This TCR beta chain was observed in a study of OX40 agonist ivuxolimab in advanced cancers. On the study more broadly: Six ivuxolimab dose levels, 0.01 to 10 mg/kg, were given intravenously every 2 weeks. Aged roughly 23 to 79 with a mean of approximately 57 years, they were about 83% male.

Trimming pared 0 bases from V and 0 bases from J, leaving 7 bases between. The CDR3 is made up of 15 amino acids. Germline CDR1 SGHDT, CDR2 YYEEEE. Sequenced by immunoSEQ multiplex PCR; TCRdb stores in-frame clones only, minus some. Found here are 50,000 to 70,000 clones, 91% of them singletons; the top ten hold 3% to 4%. The chain combines TRBV5-6 with TRBJ2-1; no clear D. Here the sequenced sample was CD4+ or CD8+ T cells sorted from blood, taken in a trial of the OX40 agonist ivuxolimab. This clonotype originated in an adult with an advanced solid tumor such as melanoma, head and neck, liver or kidney cancer. This chain's CDR3 is CASSLGLSSYNEQFF. The CDR3 DNA reads TGTGCCAGCAGCTTGGGACTGAGCTCCTACAATGAGCAGTTCTTC.